The present T cell receptor beta chain was sequenced within a study of monozygotic twins with inflammatory bowel disease. Germline lookup yields CDR1 DFQATT and CDR2 SNEGSKA (reference sequence). This CDR3 is 15 amino acids long. The quantity of total RNA per TCR library was about 3,700 ng. With eight separate reactions per sample, the authors made cDNA. During cDNA synthesis, UMIs that each contained a 6-nucleotide sample barcode were added by means of template switching. TCRdb reworked the 5' RACE reads into one entry per CDR3 protein, no DNA. The table counts 200,000 to 250,000 distinct CDR3 sequences; approximately 1.6% lies in the top ten.

This rearrangement joins TRBV20-1 to TRBJ2-7. The specimen sequenced was blood. This TCR came from a human donor with ulcerative colitis or Crohn's disease, or a healthy co-twin of an affected twin (not recorded which). Here the CDR3 reads CSARDASGTSYEQYF.